Detailed here is one T cell receptor beta chain. As yet, its antigen is unknown. This sample was taken from a study of T-cell memory formation after mild COVID-19. Background on the study: The TCR clusters were mostly specific to one donor.

Study-level results: Day 15 to 85 contracting clones showed balanced CD4/CD8; day 15 to 37 expanders favored CD4+. Researchers found some responding clones in pre-infection memory, a sign that cross-reactive memory joined.

Libraries for TCRalpha and TCRbeta carried sample barcodes and unique molecular identifiers via 5'RACE. One entry per CDR3 protein, called by TCRdb with MiXCR from the 5' RACE reads. The profile shows around 200,000 distinct CDR3 sequences, about 10% of them singletons. The germline V gene encodes CDR1 SGHRS and CDR2 YFSETQ. V lost 0 bases and J lost 7; bases outside the gene matches: 4. The CDR3 is 15 amino acids. Input material: PBMCs or a T cell subset sorted from them (not recorded which). V is TRBV5-1 and J is TRBJ2-1, with 10 nucleotides matching TRBD2. The TCR comes from a man between 18 and 29 years old who had mild COVID-19 (a few samples of this study predate the infection). Cell type and time point are not known. In DNA, the CDR3 is TGCGCCAGCAGCTTGGAGGTACTAGCGGGAAATGAGCAGTTCTTC. It codes for CASSLEVLAGNEQFF.